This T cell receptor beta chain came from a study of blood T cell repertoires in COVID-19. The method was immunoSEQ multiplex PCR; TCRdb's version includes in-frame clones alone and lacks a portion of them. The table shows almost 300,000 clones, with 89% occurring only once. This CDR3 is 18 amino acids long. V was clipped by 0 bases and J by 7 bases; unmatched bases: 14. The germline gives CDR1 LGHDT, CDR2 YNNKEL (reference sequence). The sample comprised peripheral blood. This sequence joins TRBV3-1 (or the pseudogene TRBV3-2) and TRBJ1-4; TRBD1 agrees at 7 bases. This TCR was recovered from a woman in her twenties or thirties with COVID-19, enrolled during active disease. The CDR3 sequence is CASSQDGLGGQGGEKLFF. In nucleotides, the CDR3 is TGTGCCAGCAGCCAAGATGGTTTAGGTGGGCAGGGGGGTGAAAAACTGTTTTTT.